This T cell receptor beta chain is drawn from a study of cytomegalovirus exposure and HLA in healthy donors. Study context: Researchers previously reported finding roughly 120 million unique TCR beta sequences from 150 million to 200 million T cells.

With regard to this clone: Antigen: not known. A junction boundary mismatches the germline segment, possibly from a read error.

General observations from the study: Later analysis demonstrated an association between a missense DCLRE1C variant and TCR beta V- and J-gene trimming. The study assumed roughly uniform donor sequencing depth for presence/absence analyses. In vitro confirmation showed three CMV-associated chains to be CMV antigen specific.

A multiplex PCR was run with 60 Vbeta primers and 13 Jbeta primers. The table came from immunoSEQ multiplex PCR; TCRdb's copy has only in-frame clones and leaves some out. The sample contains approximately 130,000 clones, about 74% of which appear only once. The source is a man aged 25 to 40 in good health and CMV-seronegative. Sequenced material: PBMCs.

The CDR3 region has the DNA TGTACCAGCTCAAAGGCGGGGGGGCAAGGTGAGCAGTTCTTC. Its protein is CTSSKAGGQGEQFF. The chain joins TRBV6-5 to TRBJ2-1; TRBD2 matches at 9 bases. CDR1 and CDR2 (germline): MNHEY, SVGAGI. The CDR3 extends over 14 amino acids.